Reported below is one T cell receptor beta chain. V was pared by 4 bases and J by 1 base, with 8 bases between. Looked up from germline, CDR1 is SGHNT and CDR2 is YENEEA. The CDR3 extends over 14 amino acids. Clinical history as reported by participants underpinned cohort assignment. The source of the sample is a study of blood T cell repertoires in COVID-19. In the original processing: Cell counts per sample came from amplifying reference gene primers. The repertoire was sequenced with immunoSEQ multiplex PCR; TCRdb's copy has only in-frame clones and lacks some. That table furnishes V, J and clone size, whereas the DNA furnished D and trimming. This sample carries a few hundred thousand clones, about 80% of them seen once, and the ten largest clones take around 3.6%.

The sample comprised PBMCs or T cells enriched from blood (not recorded which). The rearrangement links TRBV11-3 to TRBJ2-1, with a tentative D call TRBD2 (5 bases). This TCR was sampled from a man aged 45 to 65 who had recovered from COVID-19. CDR3 sequence: CASSSRGSYNEQFF. DNA of the CDR3: TGTGCCAGCAGCTCCCGGGGTTCCTACAATGAGCAGTTCTTC.